The following is a T cell receptor beta chain sequence with its context. Its antigen is unknown. Sequencing was performed with immunoSEQ multiplex PCR; in TCRdb, only in-frame clones are kept and a portion is missing. Of 90,000 to 100,000 clones listed, 78% are singletons. The record originates from a study of cytotoxic CD8 clonotypes in ibrutinib-treated CLL. Study-wide background: Patients attained about 25 partial and 2 complete responses; at median approximately 68 months, approximately 14 remained remitted while around 12 progressed.

Overall study results and limits: Contraction or stability on treatment was seen for public clonotypes, which were uncommon. Sampling of sustained-remission and progressing patients occurred at differing times. Clonality increased with ibrutinib response but returned toward baseline at progression.

The material sequenced was PBMCs, taken after 12 months of ibrutinib treatment. This clonotype was sampled from a human donor with chronic lymphocytic leukemia.

CDR3 in amino acids: CASSKQGVAGELFF. The CDR3 nucleotides read TGTGCCAGCAGTAAACAGGGGGTGGCCGGGGAGCTGTTTTTT. The chain employs TRBV2 and TRBJ2-2, with 8 bases aligning to TRBD1. Per the germline V gene, CDR1 is SNHLY and CDR2 is FYNNEI. The CDR3 consists of 14 residues. V trimming: 5 bases; J trimming: 6 bases; junction bases outside the gene matches: 5.